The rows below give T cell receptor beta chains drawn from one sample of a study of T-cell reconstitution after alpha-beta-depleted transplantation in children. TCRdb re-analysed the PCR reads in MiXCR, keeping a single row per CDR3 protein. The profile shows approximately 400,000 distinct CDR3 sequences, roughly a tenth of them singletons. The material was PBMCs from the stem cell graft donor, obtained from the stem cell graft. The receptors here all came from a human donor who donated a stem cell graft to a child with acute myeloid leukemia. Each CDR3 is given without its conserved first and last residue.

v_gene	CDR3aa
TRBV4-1	ASSQDRRDGAYEQY
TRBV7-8	ASSPTEFRTGELF
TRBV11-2	ASSQQGKAF
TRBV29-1	SVESQGYNEQF
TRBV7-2	ASSFGAGGRADTQY
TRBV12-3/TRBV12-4	ASSLTGTSGPYNEQF
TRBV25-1	ASSDSGLRSSYNEQF
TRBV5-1	ASRGTGLDDTQY
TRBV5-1	ASSLGDGNTEAF
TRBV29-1	SAPAGQRTDTQY
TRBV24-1	ATSDSWSSYNEQF
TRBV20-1	SARDQQRGKGYSADTQY
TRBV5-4	ASSRPGGAGELF